This T cell receptor beta chain came from a study of shared clonotypes between healthy human individuals. The length of the CDR3 is 15 residues. V dropped 5 bases and J dropped 0 bases, with 11 bases sitting between them. CDR1 MNHEY and CDR2 SVGAGI come from the germline V gene. Here immunoSEQ multiplex PCR was the method, and the copy in TCRdb shows in-frame clones only, minus some. The table has about 2.4 million clones, over 85% seen once. The chain couples TRBV6-5 to TRBJ2-1, with D unresolved. This receptor was obtained from a man between 18 and 35 years old in good health. Some clones in this sample may be carry-over from other donors' samples. Specimen: naive CD4+ T cells from PBMCs. Indicated subset: CD45RA+ positively selected. The CDR3 nucleotides read TGTGCCAGCAGTCACGACTGGAGCTCCTACAATGAGCAGTTCTTC. Protein product: CASSHDWSSYNEQFF.